Sequencing of this T cell receptor (beta chain) was carried out in a study of OX40 agonist ivuxolimab in advanced cancers. Germline V gives CDR1 SGHAT, CDR2 FQNNGV. Trimming took 5 bases from V and 2 from J; bases not matched to a gene: 11. This CDR3 region has 16 residues. The method was immunoSEQ multiplex PCR; TCRdb's version includes in-frame clones alone and lacks a portion of them. Among approximately 58,000 clones, about 91% were seen once, and the ten largest hold about an eighth. Sequences were derived from CD4+ or CD8+ T cells sorted from blood, sampled in a trial of the OX40 agonist ivuxolimab. The V call is TRBV11-2, the J call TRBJ2-7; TRBD1 aligns across 8 bases. The TCR was taken from an adult with an advanced solid tumor such as melanoma, head and neck, liver or kidney cancer. The CDR3 is CASSLRDRNVAYEQYF. The CDR3, as DNA: TGTGCCAGCAGCCTCCGGGACAGGAACGTCGCCTACGAGCAGTACTTC.